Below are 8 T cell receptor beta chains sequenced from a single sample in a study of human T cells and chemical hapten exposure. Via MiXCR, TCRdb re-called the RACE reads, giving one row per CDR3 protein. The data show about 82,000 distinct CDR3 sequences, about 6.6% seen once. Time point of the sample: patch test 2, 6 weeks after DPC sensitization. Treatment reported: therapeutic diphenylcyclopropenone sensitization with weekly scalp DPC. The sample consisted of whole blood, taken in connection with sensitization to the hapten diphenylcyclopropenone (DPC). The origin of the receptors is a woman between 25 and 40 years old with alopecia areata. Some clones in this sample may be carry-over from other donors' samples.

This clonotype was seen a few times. The DNA of the CDR3 is TGTGCCAGCAGGAAAGGAAATTCACCCCTCCACTTT. This sequence encodes CASRKGNSPLHF. V gene TRBV6-2 or TRBV6-3 combines with J gene TRBJ1-6; D not certain. The CDR3 runs to 12 residues. Germline CDR1 and CDR2: MNHEY and SVGEGT. Trimming removed 6 bases at V and 7 bases at J, with 7 bases between.

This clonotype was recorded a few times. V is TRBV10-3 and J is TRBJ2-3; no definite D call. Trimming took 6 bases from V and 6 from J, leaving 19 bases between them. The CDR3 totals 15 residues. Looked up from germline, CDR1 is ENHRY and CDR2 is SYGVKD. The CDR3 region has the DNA TGTGCCATCAGAACGAAGGCTGACGGGTCGGATACGCAGTATTTT. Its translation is CAIRTKADGSDTQYF.

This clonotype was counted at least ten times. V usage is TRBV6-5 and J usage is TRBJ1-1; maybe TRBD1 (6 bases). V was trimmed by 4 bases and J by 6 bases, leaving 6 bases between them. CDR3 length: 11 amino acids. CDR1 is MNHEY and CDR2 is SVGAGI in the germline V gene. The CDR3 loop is CASSSGAEAFF. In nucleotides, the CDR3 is TGTGCCAGCAGTTCAGGGGCTGAAGCTTTCTTT.

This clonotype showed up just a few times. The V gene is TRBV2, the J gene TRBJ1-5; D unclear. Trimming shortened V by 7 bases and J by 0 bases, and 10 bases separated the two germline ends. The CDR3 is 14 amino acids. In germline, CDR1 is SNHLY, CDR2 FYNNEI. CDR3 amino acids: CASTGSDSNQPQHF. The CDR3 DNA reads TGTGCCAGCACAGGATCCGATAGCAATCAGCCCCAGCATTTT.

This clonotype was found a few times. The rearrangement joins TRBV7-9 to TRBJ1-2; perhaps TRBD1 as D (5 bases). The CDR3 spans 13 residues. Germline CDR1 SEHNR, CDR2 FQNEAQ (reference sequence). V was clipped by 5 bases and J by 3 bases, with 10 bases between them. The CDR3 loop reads CASSGGNDYGYTF. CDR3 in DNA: TGTGCCAGCAGCGGGGGGAACGACTATGGCTACACCTTC.

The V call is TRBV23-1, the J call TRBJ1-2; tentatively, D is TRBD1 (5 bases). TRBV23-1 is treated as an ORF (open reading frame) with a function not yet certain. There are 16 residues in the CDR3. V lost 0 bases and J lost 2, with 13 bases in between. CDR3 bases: TGCGCCAGCAGTCAATCATCAGGGAATATGAACTATGGCTACACCTTC. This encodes CASSQSSGNMNYGYTF.

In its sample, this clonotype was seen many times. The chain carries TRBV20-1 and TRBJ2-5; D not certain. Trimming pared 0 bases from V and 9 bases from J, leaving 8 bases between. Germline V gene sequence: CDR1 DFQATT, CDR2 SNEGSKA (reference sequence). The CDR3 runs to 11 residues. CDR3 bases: TGCAGTGCTAGAGATCTGCGTTCCCAGTACTTC. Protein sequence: CSARDLRSQYF.

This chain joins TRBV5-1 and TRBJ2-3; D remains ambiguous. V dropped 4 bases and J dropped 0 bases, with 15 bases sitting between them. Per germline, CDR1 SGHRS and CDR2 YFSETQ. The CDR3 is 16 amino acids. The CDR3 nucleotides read TGCGCCAGCAGCCCCCTATCGCGCGGTAGCACAGATACGCAGTATTTT. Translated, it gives CASSPLSRGSTDTQYF. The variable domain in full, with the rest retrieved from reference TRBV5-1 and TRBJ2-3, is KAGVTQTPRYLIKTRGQQVTLSCSPISGHRSVSWYQQTPGQGLQFLFEYFSETQRNKGNFPGRFSGRQFSNSRSEMNVSTLELGDSALYLCASSPLSRGSTDTQYFGPGTRLTVL.